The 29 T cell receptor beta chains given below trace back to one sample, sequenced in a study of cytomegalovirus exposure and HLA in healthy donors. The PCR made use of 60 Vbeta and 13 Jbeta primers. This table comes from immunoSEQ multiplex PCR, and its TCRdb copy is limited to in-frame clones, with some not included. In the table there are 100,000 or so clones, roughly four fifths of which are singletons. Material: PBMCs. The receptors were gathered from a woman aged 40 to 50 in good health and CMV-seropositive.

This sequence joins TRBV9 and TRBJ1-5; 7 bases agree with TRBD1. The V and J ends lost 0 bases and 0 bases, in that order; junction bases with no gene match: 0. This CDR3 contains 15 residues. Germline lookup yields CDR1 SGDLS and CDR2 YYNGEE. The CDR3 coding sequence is TGTGCCAGCAGCGTAGGACAGGGTAGCAATCAGCCCCAGCATTTT. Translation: CASSVGQGSNQPQHF. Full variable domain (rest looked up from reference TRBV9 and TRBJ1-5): DSGVTQTPKHLITATGQRVTLRCSPRSGDLSVYWYQQSLDQGLQFLIQYYNGEERAKGNILERFSAQQFPDLHSELNLSSLELGDSALYFCASSVGQGSNQPQHFGDGTRLSIL.

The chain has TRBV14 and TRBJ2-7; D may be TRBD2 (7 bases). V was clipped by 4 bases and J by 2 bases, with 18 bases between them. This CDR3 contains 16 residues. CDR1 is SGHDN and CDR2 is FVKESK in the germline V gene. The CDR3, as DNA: TGTGCCAGCAGCCTCTACGGGGGGCGGGACGCCTACGAGCAGTACTTC. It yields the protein CASSLYGGRDAYEQYF.

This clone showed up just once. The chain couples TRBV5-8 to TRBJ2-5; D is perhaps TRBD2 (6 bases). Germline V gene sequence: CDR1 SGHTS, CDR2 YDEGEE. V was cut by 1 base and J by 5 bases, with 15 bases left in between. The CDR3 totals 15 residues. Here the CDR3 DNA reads TGTGCCAGCAGCTTGCTCCGGGACTCAGCCGAGACCCAGTACTTC. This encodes CASSLLRDSAETQYF.

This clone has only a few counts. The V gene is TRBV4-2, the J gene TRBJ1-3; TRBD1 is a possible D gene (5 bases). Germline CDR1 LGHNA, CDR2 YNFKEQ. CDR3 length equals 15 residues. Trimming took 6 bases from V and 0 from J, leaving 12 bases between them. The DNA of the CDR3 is TGTGCCAGCAGGGCGGCAGGGATCTCTGGAAACACCATATATTTT. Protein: CASRAAGISGNTIYF.

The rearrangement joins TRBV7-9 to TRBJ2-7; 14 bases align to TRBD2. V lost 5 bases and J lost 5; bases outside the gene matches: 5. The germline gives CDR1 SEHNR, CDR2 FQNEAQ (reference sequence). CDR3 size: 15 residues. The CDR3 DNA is TGTGCCAGCAGCGACGGGACTAGCGGGAGAAACGAGCAGTACTTC. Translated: CASSDGTSGRNEQYF.

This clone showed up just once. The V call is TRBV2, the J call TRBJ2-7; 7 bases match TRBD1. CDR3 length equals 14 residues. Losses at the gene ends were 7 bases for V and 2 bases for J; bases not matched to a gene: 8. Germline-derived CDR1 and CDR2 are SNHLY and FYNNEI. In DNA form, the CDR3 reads TGTGCCAGCAAGGGGACAGCCCAAACCTACGAGCAGTACTTC. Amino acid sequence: CASKGTAQTYEQYF.

This chain's CDR3 is CASSFFTGFAMNTEAFF. In DNA, the CDR3 is TGTGCCAGCAGCTTTTTTACAGGGTTCGCCATGAACACTGAAGCTTTCTTT. The V and J genes are TRBV2 and TRBJ1-1; D is possibly TRBD1 (6 bases). CDR3 size: 17 residues. The germline V gene encodes CDR1 SNHLY and CDR2 FYNNEI. V dropped 6 bases and J dropped 0 bases, with 20 bases sitting between them.

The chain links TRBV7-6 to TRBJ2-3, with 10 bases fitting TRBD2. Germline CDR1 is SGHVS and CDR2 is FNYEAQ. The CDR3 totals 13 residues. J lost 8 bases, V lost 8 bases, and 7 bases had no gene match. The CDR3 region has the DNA TGTGCCAGCGGGGTAGCGGGAGGAACTACGCAGTATTTT. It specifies CASGVAGGTTQYF.

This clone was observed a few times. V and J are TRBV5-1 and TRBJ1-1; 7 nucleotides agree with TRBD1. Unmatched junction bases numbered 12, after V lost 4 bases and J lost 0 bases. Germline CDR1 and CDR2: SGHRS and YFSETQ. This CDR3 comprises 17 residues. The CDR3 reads CASSDPRDRTMNTEAFF. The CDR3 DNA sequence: TGCGCCAGCAGCGATCCCCGGGACAGAACCATGAACACTGAAGCTTTCTTT.

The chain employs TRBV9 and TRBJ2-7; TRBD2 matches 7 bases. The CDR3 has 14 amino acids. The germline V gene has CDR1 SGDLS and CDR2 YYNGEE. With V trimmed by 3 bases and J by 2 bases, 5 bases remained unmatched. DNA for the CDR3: TGTGCCAGCAGCGGTGCGGGAGACCCCTACGAGCAGTACTTC. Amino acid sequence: CASSGAGDPYEQYF.

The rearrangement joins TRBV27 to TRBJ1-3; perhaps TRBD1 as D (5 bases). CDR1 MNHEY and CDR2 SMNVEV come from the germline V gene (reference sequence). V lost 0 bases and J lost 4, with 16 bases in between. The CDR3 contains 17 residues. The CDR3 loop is CASSLSKAAGKGNTIYF. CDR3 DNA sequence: TGTGCCAGCAGTTTATCGAAGGCGGCAGGGAAAGGAAACACCATATATTTT.

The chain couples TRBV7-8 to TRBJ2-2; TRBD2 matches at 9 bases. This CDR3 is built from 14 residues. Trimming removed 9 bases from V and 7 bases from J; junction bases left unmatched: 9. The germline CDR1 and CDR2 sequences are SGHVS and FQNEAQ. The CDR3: CASHSGSLFGELFF. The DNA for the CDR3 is TGTGCCAGTCATAGCGGGAGTTTATTCGGGGAGCTGTTTTTT.

The CDR3 DNA is TGCGCCGCTAAACGGGACACCTACGAGCAGTACTTC. This encodes CAAKRDTYEQYF. The chain links TRBV23-1 to TRBJ2-7; maybe TRBD1 (6 bases). TRBV23-1 is known as an ORF, though its function is uncertain. V shed 11 bases and J shed 2 bases, with 13 bases lying between them. The CDR3 sequence is 12 residues long.

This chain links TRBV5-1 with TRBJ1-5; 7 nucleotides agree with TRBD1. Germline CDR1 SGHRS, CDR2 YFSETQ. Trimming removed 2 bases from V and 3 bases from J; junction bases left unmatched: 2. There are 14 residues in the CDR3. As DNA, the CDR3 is TGCGCCAGCAGCTTAGGACAGGACAATCAGCCCCAGCATTTT. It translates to CASSLGQDNQPQHF.

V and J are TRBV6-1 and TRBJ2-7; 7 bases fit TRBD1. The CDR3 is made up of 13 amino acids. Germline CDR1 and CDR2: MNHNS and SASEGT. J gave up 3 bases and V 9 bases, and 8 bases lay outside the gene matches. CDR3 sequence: CASSGQGVYEQYF. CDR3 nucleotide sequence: TGTGCCAGTTCCGGGCAGGGGGTCTACGAGCAGTACTTC.

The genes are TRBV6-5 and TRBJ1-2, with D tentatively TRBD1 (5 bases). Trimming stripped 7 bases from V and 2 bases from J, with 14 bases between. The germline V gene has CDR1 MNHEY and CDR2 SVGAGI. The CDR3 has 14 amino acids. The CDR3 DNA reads TGTGCCAGCATTCCCCGGCAGGGAAACTATGGCTACACCTTC. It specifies CASIPRQGNYGYTF.

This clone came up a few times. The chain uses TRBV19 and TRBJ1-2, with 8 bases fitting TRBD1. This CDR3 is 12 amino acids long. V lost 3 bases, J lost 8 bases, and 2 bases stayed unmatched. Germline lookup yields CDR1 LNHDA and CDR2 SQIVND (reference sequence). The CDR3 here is CASSMGDRGYTF. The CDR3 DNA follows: TGTGCCAGTAGTATGGGGGACAGGGGCTACACCTTC.

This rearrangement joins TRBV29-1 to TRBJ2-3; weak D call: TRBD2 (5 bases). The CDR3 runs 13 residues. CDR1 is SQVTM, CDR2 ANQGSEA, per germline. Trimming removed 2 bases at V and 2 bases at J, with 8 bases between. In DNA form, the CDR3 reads TGCAGCGTTGAAAAGGACTTCACAGATACGCAGTATTTT. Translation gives CSVEKDFTDTQYF.

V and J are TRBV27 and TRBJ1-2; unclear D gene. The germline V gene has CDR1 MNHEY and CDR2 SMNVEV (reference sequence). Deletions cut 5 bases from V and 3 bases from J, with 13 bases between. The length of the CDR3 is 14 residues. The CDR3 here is CASSAHNKYYGYTF. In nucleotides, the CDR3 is TGTGCCAGCAGTGCCCATAACAAGTACTATGGCTACACCTTC.

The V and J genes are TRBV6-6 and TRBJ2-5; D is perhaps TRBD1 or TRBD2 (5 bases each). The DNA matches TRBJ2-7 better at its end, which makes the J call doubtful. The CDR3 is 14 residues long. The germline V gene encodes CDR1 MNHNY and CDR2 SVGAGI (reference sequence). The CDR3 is CASSKPMGAYEQYF. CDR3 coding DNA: TGTGCCAGCAGTAAACCGATGGGGGCCTACGAGCAGTACTTC.

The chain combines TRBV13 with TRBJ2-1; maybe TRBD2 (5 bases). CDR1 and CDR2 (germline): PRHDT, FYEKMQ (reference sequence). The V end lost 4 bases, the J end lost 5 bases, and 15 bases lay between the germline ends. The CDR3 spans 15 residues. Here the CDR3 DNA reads TGTGCCAGCAGCTCCCCTATGGGAGCCGACAATGAGCAGTTCTTC. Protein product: CASSSPMGADNEQFF.

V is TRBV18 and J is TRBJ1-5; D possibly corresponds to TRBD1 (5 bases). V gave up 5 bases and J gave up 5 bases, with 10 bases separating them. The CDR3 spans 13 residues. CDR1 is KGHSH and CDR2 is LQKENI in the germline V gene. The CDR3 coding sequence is TGTGCCAGCTCAGCAGGGTCGGATCAGCCCCAGCATTTT. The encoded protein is CASSAGSDQPQHF.

The CDR3 spells CASRSEGAMNTEAFF. Here the CDR3 DNA reads TGCGCCAGCAGGTCTGAAGGGGCTATGAACACTGAAGCTTTCTTT. The chain links TRBV5-1 to TRBJ1-1; a possible D gene is TRBD1 (5 bases). Trimming pared 5 bases from V and 0 bases from J, leaving 14 bases between. Germline V CDR1 and CDR2: SGHRS, YFSETQ. This CDR3 spans 15 amino acids.

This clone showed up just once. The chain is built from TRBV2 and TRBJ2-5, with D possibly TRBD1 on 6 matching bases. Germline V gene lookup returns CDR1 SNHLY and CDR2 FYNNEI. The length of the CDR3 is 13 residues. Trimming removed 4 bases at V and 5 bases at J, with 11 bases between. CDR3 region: CASSGGQGETQYF. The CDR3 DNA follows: TGTGCCAGCAGTGGTGGGCAGGGGGAGACCCAGTACTTC.

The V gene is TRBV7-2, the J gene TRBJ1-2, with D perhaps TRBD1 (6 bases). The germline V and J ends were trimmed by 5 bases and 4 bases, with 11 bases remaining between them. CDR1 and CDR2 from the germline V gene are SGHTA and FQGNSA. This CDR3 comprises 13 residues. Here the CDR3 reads CASSRGQFYGYTF. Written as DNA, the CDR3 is TGTGCCAGCAGCCGTGGACAGTTCTATGGCTACACCTTC.

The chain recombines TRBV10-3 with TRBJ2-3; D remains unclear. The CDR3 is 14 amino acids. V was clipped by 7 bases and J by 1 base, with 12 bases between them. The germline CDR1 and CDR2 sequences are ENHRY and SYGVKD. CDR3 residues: CAITNGLGTDTQYF. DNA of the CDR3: TGTGCCATCACGAACGGCCTAGGCACAGATACGCAGTATTTT.

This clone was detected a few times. The CDR3 reads CASSLEAGGLGYTF. The CDR3 nucleotides read TGTGCCAGCAGCTTGGAGGCAGGGGGTCTGGGCTACACCTTC. The rearrangement uses TRBV5-5 and TRBJ1-2; 7 bases agree with TRBD1. This CDR3 contains 14 residues. Germline V CDR1 and CDR2: SGHKS, YYEKEE (reference sequence). The V gene end was trimmed by 0 bases and the J gene end by 8 bases; junction bases not matched to a gene: 7.

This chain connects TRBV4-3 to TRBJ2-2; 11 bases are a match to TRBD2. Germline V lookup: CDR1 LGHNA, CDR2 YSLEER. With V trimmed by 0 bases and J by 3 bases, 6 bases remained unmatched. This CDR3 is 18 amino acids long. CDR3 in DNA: TGCGCCAGCAGCCAAGAGGGACTAGCGGCCCCCGACACCGGGGAGCTGTTTTTT. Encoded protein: CASSQEGLAAPDTGELFF.

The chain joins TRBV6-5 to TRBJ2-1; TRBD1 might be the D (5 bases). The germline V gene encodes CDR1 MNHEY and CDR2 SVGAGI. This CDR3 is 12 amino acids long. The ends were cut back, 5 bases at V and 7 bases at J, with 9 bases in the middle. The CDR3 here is CASSRTGNEQFF. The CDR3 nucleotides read TGTGCCAGCAGTCGCACAGGTAATGAGCAGTTCTTC.